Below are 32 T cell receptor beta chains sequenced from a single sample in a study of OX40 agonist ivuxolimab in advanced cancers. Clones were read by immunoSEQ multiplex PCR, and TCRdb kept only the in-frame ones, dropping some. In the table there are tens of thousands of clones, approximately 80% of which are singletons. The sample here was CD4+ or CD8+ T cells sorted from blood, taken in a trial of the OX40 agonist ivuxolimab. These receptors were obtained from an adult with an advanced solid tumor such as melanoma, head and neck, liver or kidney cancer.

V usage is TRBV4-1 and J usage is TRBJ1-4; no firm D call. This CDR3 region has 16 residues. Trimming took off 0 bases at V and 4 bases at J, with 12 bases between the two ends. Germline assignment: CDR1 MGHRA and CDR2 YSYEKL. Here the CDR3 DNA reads TGCGCCAGCAGCCAAGATTCGGCAGCCTTTAATGAAAAACTGTTTTTT. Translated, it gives CASSQDSAAFNEKLFF.

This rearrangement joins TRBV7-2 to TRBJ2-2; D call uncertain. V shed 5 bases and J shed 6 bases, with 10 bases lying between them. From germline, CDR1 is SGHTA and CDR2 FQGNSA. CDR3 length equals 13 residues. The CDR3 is CASSAYSAGELFF. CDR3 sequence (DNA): TGTGCCAGCAGCGCATACAGCGCCGGGGAGCTGTTTTTT.

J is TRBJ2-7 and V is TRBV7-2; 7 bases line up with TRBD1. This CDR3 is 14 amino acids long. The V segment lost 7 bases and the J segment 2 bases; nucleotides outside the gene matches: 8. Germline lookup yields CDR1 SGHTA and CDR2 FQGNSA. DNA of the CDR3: TGTGCCAGCAAACTCCAGGGGGAAACCTACGAGCAGTACTTC. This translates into CASKLQGETYEQYF.

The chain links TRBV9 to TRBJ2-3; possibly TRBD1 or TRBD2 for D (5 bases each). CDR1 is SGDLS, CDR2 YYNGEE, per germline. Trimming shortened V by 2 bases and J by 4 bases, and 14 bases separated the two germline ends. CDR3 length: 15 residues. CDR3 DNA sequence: TGTGCCAGCAGCGTTGGGGGTATGCATGCAGATACGCAGTATTTT. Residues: CASSVGGMHADTQYF.

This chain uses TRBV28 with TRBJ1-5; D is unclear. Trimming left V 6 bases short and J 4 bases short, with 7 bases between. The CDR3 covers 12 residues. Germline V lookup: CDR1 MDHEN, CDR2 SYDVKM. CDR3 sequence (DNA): TGTGCCAGCAGAGGATGGAATCAGCCCCAGCATTTT. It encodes CASRGWNQPQHF.

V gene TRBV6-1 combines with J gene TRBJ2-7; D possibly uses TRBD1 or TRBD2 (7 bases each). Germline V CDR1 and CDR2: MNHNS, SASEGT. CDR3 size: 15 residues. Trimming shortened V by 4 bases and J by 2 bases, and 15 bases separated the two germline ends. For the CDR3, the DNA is TGTGCCAGCAGTGGGGGGGGGACAGCGACCTACGAGCAGTACTTC. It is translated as CASSGGGTATYEQYF.

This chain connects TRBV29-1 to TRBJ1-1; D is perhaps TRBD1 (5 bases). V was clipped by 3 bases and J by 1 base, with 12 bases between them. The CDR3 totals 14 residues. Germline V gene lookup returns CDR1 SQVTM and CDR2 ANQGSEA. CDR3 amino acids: CSVDGAGWNTEAFF. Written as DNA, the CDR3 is TGCAGCGTTGATGGCGCAGGGTGGAACACTGAAGCTTTCTTT.

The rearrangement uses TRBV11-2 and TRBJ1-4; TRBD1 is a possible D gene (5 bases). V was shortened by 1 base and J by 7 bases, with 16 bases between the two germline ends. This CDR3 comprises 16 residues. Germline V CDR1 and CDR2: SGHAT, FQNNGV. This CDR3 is CASSLGIVGVSEKLFF. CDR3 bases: TGTGCCAGCAGCTTAGGGATCGTGGGGGTTTCTGAAAAACTGTTTTTT.

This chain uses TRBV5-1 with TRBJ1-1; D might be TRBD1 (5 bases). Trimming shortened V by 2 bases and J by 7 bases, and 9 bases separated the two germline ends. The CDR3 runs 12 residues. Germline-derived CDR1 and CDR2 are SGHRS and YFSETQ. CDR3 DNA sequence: TGCGCCAGCAGCTTCGGGGGGATTGAAGCTTTCTTT. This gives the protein CASSFGGIEAFF.

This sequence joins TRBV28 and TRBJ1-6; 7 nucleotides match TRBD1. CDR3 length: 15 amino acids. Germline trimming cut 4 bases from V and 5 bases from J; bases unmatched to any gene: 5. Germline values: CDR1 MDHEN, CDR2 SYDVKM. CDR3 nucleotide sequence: TGTGCCAGCAGTTCCACAGGGGTGAATAATTCACCCCTCCACTTT. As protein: CASSSTGVNNSPLHF.

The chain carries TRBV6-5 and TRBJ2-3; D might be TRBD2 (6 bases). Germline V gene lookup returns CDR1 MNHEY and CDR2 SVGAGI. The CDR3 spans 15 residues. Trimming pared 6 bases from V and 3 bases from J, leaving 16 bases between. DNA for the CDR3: TGTGCCAGCAGCCCCCTAGCGCAATCGACAGATACGCAGTATTTT. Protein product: CASSPLAQSTDTQYF.

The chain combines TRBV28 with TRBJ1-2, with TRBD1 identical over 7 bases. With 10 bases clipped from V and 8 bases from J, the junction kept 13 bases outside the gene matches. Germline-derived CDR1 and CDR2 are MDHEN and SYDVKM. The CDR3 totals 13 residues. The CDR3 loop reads CATYQGDLYGYTF. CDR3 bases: TGTGCCACCTATCAGGGGGATCTATACGGCTACACCTTC.

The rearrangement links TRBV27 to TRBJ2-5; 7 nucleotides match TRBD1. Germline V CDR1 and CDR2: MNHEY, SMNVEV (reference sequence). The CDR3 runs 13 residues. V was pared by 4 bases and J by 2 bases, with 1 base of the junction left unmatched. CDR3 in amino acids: CASSYRGQETQYF. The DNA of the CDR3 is TGTGCCAGCAGTTACAGGGGACAAGAGACCCAGTACTTC.

DNA for the CDR3: TGTGCCAGCAGTGCGATGGGGGTCCTTCGAGAGACCCAGTACTTC. Its protein product is CASSAMGVLRETQYF. This chain uses TRBV5-4 with TRBJ2-5; D assignment may be TRBD1 or TRBD2 (5 bases each). From germline, CDR1 is SGHNT and CDR2 YYREEE (reference sequence). Trimming shortened V by 5 bases and J by 4 bases, and 18 bases separated the two germline ends. The CDR3 has 15 amino acids. The entire variable domain, with the rest obtained from reference TRBV5-4 and TRBJ2-5, is as follows: ETGVTQSPTHLIKTRGQQVTLRCSSQSGHNTVSWYQQALGQGPQFIFQYYREEENGRGNFPPRFSGLQFPNYSSELNVNALELDDSALYLCASSAMGVLRETQYFGPGTRLLVL.

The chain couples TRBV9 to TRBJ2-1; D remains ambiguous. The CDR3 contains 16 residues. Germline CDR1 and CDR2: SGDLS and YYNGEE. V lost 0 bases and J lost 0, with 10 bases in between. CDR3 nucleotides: TGTGCCAGCAGCGTAGCTACTCCGAGCTCCTACAATGAGCAGTTCTTC. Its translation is CASSVATPSSYNEQFF.

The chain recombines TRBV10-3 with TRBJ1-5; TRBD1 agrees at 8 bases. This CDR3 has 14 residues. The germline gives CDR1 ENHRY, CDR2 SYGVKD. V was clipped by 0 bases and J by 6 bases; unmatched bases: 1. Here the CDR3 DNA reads TGTGCCATCAGTGAGTCGACAGGGGCTCAGCCCCAGCATTTT. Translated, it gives CAISESTGAQPQHF.

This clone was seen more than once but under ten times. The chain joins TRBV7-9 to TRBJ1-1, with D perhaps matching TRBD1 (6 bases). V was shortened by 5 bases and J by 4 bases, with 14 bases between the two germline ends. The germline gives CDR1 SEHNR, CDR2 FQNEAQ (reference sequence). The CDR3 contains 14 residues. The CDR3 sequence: CASSATGAITEAFF. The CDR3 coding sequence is TGTGCCAGCAGCGCGACGGGGGCGATCACTGAAGCTTTCTTT.

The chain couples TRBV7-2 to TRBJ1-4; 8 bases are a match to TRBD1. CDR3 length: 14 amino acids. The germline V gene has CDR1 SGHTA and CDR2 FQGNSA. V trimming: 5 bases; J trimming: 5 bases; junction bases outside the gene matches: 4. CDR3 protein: CASSLGQENEKLFF. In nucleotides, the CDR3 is TGTGCCAGCAGCCTGGGACAGGAGAATGAAAAACTGTTTTTT.

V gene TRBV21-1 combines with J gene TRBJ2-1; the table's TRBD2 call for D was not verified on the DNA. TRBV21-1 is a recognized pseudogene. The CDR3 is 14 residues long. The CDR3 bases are TGTGCCAGCAGCGGACTAGCGCAGAACAATGAGCAGTTCTTC. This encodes CASSGLAQNNEQFF.

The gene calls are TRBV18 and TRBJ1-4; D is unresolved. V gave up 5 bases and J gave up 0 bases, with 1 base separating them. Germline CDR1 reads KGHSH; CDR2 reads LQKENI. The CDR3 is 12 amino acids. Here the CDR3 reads CASSATNEKLFF. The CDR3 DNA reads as TGTGCCAGCTCAGCAACTAATGAAAAACTGTTTTTT.

In DNA, the CDR3 is TGTGCCAGCAGCTTATCCGGGGTAGGCAATCAGCCCCAGCATTTT. Amino acids: CASSLSGVGNQPQHF. The chain uses TRBV7-9 and TRBJ1-5; D is unresolved. The CDR3 runs to 15 residues. Germline V gene data show CDR1 as SEHNR and CDR2 as FQNEAQ (reference sequence). V was clipped by 2 bases and J by 2 bases, with 10 bases between them.

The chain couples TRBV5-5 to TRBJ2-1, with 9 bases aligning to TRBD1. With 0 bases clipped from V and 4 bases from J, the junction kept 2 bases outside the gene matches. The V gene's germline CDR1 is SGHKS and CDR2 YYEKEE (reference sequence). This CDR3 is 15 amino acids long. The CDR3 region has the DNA TGTGCCAGCAGCTTGGGACAGGGGGGATACAATGAGCAGTTCTTC. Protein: CASSLGQGGYNEQFF.

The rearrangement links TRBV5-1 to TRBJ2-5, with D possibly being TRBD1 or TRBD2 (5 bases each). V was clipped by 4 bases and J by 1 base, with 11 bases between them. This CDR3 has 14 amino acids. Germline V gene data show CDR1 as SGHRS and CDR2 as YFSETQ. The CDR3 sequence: CASSVPGTQETQYF. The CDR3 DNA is TGCGCCAGCAGCGTGCCAGGGACCCAAGAGACCCAGTACTTC.

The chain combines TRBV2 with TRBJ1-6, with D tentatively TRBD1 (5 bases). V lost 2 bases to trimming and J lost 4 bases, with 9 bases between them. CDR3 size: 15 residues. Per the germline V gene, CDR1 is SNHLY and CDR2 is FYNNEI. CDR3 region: CASSERGPYNSPLHF. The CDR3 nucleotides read TGTGCCAGCAGTGAAAGGGGACCTTATAATTCACCCCTCCACTTT.

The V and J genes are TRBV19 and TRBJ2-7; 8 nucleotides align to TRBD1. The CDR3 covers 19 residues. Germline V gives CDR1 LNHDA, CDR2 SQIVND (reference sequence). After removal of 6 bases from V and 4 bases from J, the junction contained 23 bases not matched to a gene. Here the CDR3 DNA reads TGTGCCAGTAGCCCCCACGCCGCGGGGCTTACAGGGGGGAGATACGAGCAGTACTTC. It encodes CASSPHAAGLTGGRYEQYF.

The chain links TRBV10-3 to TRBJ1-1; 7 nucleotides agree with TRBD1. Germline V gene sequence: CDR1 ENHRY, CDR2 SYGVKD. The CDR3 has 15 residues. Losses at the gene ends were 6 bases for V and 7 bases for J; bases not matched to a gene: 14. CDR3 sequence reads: CAIRPRDSPQGEAFF. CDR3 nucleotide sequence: TGTGCCATCAGACCCCGGGACAGCCCCCAGGGTGAAGCTTTCTTT.

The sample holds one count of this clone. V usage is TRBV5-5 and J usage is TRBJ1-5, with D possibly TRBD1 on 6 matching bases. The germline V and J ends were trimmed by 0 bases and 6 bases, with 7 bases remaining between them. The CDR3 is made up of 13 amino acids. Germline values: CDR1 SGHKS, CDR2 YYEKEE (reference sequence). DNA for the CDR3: TGTGCCAGCAGCTTGGACAGGGTTCAGCCCCAGCATTTT. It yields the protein CASSLDRVQPQHF. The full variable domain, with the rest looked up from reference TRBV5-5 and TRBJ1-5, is DAGVTQSPTHLIKTRGQQVTLRCSPISGHKSVSWYQQVLGQGPQFIFQYYEKEERGRGNFPDRFSARQFPNYSSELNVNALLLGDSALYLCASSLDRVQPQHFGDGTRLSIL.

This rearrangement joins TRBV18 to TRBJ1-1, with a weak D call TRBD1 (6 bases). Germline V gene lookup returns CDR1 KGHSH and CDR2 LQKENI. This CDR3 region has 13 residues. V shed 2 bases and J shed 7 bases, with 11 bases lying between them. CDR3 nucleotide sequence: TGTGCCAGCTCACCAGGGTTACAGGGTGAAGCTTTCTTT. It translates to CASSPGLQGEAFF.

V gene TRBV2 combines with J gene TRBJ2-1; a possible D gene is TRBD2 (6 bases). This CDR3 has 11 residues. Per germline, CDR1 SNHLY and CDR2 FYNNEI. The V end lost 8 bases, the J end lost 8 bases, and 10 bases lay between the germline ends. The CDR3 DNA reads TGTGCCAGCGCGGGATTCGATGAGCAGTTCTTC. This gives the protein CASAGFDEQFF.

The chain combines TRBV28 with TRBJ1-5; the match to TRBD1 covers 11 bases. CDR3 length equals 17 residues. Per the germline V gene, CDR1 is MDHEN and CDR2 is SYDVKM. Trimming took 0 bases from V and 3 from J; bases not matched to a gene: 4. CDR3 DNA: TGTGCCAGCAGTTTATGGGACAGGGGGCAAGACAATCAGCCCCAGCATTTT. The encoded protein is CASSLWDRGQDNQPQHF.

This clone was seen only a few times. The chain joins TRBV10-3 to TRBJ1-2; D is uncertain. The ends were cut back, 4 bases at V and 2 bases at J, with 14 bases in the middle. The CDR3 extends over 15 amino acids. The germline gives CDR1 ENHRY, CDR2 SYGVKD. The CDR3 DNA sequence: TGTGCCATCAGTGTACGCCAGGACCTAAACTATGGCTACACCTTC. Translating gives CAISVRQDLNYGYTF.

The CDR3 nucleotides read TGTGCCAGCAGTGAAGCCTGGGACTCAGGAAACACCATATATTTT. Its translation is CASSEAWDSGNTIYF. V gene TRBV6-1 combines with J gene TRBJ1-3, with D tentatively TRBD1 (5 bases). CDR1 and CDR2 (germline): MNHNS, SASEGT. Trimming shortened V by 0 bases and J by 4 bases, and 10 bases separated the two germline ends. The CDR3 covers 15 residues.